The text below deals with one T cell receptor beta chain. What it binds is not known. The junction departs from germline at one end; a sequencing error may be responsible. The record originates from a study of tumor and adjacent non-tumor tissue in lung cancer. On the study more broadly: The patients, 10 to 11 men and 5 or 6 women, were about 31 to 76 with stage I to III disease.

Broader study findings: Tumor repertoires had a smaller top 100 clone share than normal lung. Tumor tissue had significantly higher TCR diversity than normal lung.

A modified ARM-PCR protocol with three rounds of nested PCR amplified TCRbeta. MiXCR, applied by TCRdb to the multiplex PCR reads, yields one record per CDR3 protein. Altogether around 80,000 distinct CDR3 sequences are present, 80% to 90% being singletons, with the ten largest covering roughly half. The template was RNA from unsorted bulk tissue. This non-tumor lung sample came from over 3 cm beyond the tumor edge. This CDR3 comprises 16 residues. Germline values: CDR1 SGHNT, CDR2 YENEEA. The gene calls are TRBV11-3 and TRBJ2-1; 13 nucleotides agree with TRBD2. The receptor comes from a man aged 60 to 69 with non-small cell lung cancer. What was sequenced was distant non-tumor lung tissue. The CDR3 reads CANSLIGTSGMEKQFF. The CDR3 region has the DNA TGTGCCAACAGCTTAATTGGGACTAGCGGGATGGAGAAGCAGTTCTTC. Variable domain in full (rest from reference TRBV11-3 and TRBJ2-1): EAGVVQSPRYKIIEKKQPVAFWCNPISGHNTLYWYLQNLGQGPELLIRYENEEAVDDSQLPKDRFSAERLKGVDSTLKIQPAELGDSAVYLCANSLIGTSGMEKQFFGPGTRLTVL.